This T cell receptor (beta chain) was recorded in a study of neoadjuvant nivolumab and ipilimumab in lung cancer. Turning to the study itself: Nivolumab 3 mg/kg was given days 1, 15 and 29, plus ipilimumab 1 mg/kg day 1 in combination. Findings of the study overall: Only two of four nivolumab-treated tumors gained richness and clonality by surgery.

A single count supports this clone. The antigen remains unidentified. V shed 1 base, J shed 5 bases, and the junction held 3 bases outside the gene matches. CDR1 and CDR2 (germline): SEHNR, FQNEAQ (reference sequence). This CDR3 comprises 15 residues. TCRdb keeps only in-frame clones here, not all; method: immunoSEQ multiplex PCR. The sample includes 15,000 to 20,000 clones, 79% seen only once; the top ten take around 8.6%. This sequence originates from an adult with non-small cell lung cancer. Sequencing used tumor tissue, obtained after neoadjuvant nivolumab, alone or with ipilimumab, at or shortly before surgery. The rearrangement joins TRBV7-9 to TRBJ2-5; TRBD2 matches at 11 bases. This chain's CDR3 is CASSLGGLAEETQYF. CDR3 in DNA: TGTGCCAGCAGCTTAGGGGGACTAGCGGAGGAGACCCAGTACTTC. The full variable domain, in which reference TRBV7-9 and TRBJ2-5 provide the parts outside the CDR3, is DTGVSQNPRHKITKRGQNVTFRCDPISEHNRLYWYRQTLGQGPEFLTYFQNEAQLEKSRLLSDRFSAERPKGSFSTLEIQRTEQGDSAMYLCASSLGGLAEETQYFGPGTRLLVL.